This T cell receptor (beta chain) was obtained from a study of beta chain features in type 1 diabetes (dated by TCRdb to the late 2010s). In the study overall: No differences in mean age, gender distribution, total cell number or subset yield were found between patients and healthy donors. A total of 100 million to 110 million sorted cells were examined across all samples, and a strong correlation was observed between cell number per subset and RNA yield. The study compared TCRB repertoires of sorted circulating CD4+ T cell subsets between recently diagnosed type 1 diabetes patients and matched healthy donors. Regulatory and stem cell-like memory subsets were obtained from only 8 patients and roughly 8 healthy donors, while naive and central memory subsets were obtained from all 30 or so donors.

With regard to this clone: It lacks a known antigen. No base-level quality is on record; no much larger clone is a single base apart.

A single peripheral blood draw of about 116 mL on average was collected from each donor into heparinised tubes. Using a panel that included CD45RO, CCR7, CD25, CD127, CD95 and CD27, naive, central memory, regulatory and stem cell-like memory CD4+ T cells were sorted on a BD FACSAria II. Every sorted population had a purity above 95%. PBMCs were isolated right away by Lymphoprep density gradient centrifugation and were stained directly, without culture. To minimize batch effects, samples were stained and sorted in pairs, one healthy donor with one patient per experiment. Cut back by 5 bases and 9 bases, the V and J ends lie 20 bases apart. CDR1 SGHAT and CDR2 FQNNGV are derived from the germline V gene. The CDR3 covers 14 residues, taking in both the cysteine and the phenylalanine. The DNA shown is the 42-base CDR3, in frame from base 1. All of the isolated RNA was reverse transcribed with the High Capacity cDNA Reverse Transcription Kit, so expressed TCRB transcripts were sequenced. Deep immunoSEQ sequencing was applied to naive, central memory and regulatory T cell samples, giving an average of about 3.6 million total reads per sample. Sorted cells were lysed in RLT buffer and RNA was extracted with DNase-treated RNeasy Micro or Mini kits, depending on cell number. To prevent cross-contamination, each cell subset was processed individually, whereas patient and healthy donor samples were processed jointly. The immunoSEQ multiplex PCR was used to amplify TCRB sequences from cDNA, yielding 87-bp fragments that span the CDR3 region. The amplicons were sequenced using the Illumina HiSeq platform. Concerning the study's data processing: PCR bias was corrected computationally using synthetic template baselines, and reads within Hamming distance 2 were collapsed, with unmergeable singletons discarded. By aligning reads against IMGT, V, D and J genes, CDR3 length, and insertions or deletions at six rearrangement sites were assigned. Clonotype counts were normalized to sorted cell number within each subset before computing true diversity and Gini coefficients with the tcR R package. Repertoire sharing was quantified using the overlap coefficient calculated on TCRB nucleotide sequences. TCRdb re-hosts the immuneACCESS table, in-frame sequences only. Its copies lack some clones; in the studies checked, an unresolved V gene accounts for under half of them, and the cause for the rest is not known. V and J calls plus clone size are reproduced from that table; the DNA served to infer D and trimming. The sample includes just under 150,000 clones, with less than 15% observed a single time. The ten largest make up 1.3% of the sample.

Results and caveats for the whole study, not just this receptor: At VDJ recombination sites, type 1 diabetes patients had fewer insertions and more deleted nucleotides, which implies abnormalities in thymic rearrangement. Shorter templates might have been favored by PCR, but patient and control samples were amplified and corrected together, so both groups would have been affected equally by any skew. A moderate but significant shortening of TCRB CDR3 length was observed in type 1 diabetes patients in all four CD4+ subsets. The naive, central memory and regulatory TCRB repertoires appeared to resemble one another more closely among patients than among healthy donors. Because the HLA sub-analyses included only small numbers of individuals, any influence of HLA type on TCRB rearrangement was left unresolved. Because cDNA was sequenced instead of genomic DNA, activated cells with high expression could be over-represented, although the groups did not differ in activation or CD3 levels.

Sequenced: central memory CD4+ T cells from blood. The rearrangement combines TRBV11-2 with TRBJ2-7; the D gene could be TRBD1 or TRBD2, each one agreeing over 5 bases. This receptor was obtained from a man aged 18 to 29 with type 1 diabetes. The DNA sequence is as follows: TGTGCCAGCAGCCCTACCGGGACGGGCCTTGGGCAGTACTTC. Its protein product is CASSPTGTGLGQYF.